The rows below give T cell receptor beta chains drawn from one sample of a study of cytomegalovirus exposure and HLA in healthy donors. The method was immunoSEQ multiplex PCR; TCRdb's version includes in-frame clones alone and lacks a portion of them. This table has 150,000 or so clones, 70% to 90% appearing once. Sequenced material: PBMCs. These receptors originate from a man between 50 and 59 years old in good health and CMV-seronegative. Both conserved end residues are part of each CDR3. The D gene is left open where the match is weak. Clone sizes are given selectively: once, few, many, or a class where the clone is expanded.

DNA	CDR3	D	size	V	J
TGTGCCAGCAGCTACAGAGTCCCAGGGCTCAAGGGGGAAAAACTGTTTTTT	CASSYRVPGLKGEKLFF	.	.	TRBV7-8	TRBJ1-4
TGTGCCAGCAGCCGAAGGGTGGGAGTGGGTGCCGGGGAGCTGTTTTTT	CASSRRVGVGAGELFF	.	.	TRBV27	TRBJ2-2
TGCGCCAGCAGCATAACAGGGAACGAGCAGTACTTC	CASSITGNEQYF	.	.	TRBV5-1	TRBJ2-7
TGTGCTAGTGGTTTTAGGACAGGGGCCAATGAGCAGTTCTTC	CASGFRTGANEQFF	TRBD1	.	TRBV12-5	TRBJ2-1
TGTGCCAGCAGTTACGGAACAGGGGGCGTAGGCACTGAAGCTTTCTTT	CASSYGTGGVGTEAFF	TRBD1	.	TRBV6-5	TRBJ1-1
TGTGCCAGCAGTTCTCGGGACAGGGACCCCGAGACCCAGTACTTC	CASSSRDRDPETQYF	TRBD1	few	TRBV6-6	TRBJ2-5
TGTGCCAGTAGTACGGACAGGTCGACTAGCTCTGGGGCCAACGTCCTGACTTTC	CASSTDRSTSSGANVLTF	.	.	TRBV19	TRBJ2-6
TGTGCCACCAGCGTCCGGGACTGGACGTCTGGGGCCAACGTCCTGACTTTC	CATSVRDWTSGANVLTF	.	.	TRBV15	TRBJ2-6
TGCGCCAGCAGCCGGGACAGGAGCTCTGGAAACACCATATATTTT	CASSRDRSSGNTIYF	TRBD1	.	TRBV5-1	TRBJ1-3
TGTGCCAGCAGTGAAGCCGGGTTAATGAACACTGAAGCTTTCTTT	CASSEAGLMNTEAFF	.	.	TRBV2	TRBJ1-1
TGTGCCAGCTCAAGGACTAGCGGGAGTCCAGATACGCAGTATTTT	CASSRTSGSPDTQYF	TRBD2	.	TRBV18	TRBJ2-3
TGTGCCAGCAGCTCCGCAGGGGGATCTGGAAACACCATATATTTT	CASSSAGGSGNTIYF	TRBD1	.	TRBV7-9	TRBJ1-3
TGTGCCAGCAGCCTGGGACAGGGAAACACCGGGGAGCTGTTTTTT	CASSLGQGNTGELFF	TRBD1	.	TRBV7-6	TRBJ2-2
TGTGCCAGCAGTGAGGAGGCAGCCTATGGCTACACCTTC	CASSEEAAYGYTF	.	once	TRBV2	TRBJ1-2
TGTGCCAGCAGCCCGGGACTAGCGGGGTTGCGAGAGCAGTTCTTC	CASSPGLAGLREQFF	TRBD2	few	TRBV5-6	TRBJ2-1
TGTGCCAGCAGCTTCACGGACAGGGCCGGTGGCTACACCTTC	CASSFTDRAGGYTF	TRBD1	.	TRBV2	TRBJ1-2
TGTGCCAGCATTAGTTACTCAGATACGCAGTATTTT	CASISYSDTQYF	.	.	TRBV28	TRBJ2-3
TGTGCCAGCAGTGTTGCAGGCAATGAGCAGTTCTTC	CASSVAGNEQFF	.	.	TRBV2	TRBJ2-1
TGTGCCAGCAGCCCGTCGGACGAGGGACTCTACGAGCAGTACTTC	CASSPSDEGLYEQYF	.	.	TRBV11-2	TRBJ2-7
TGTGCCAGCTCACCACCGGAGGTCCGGGAAGAGACCCAGTACTTC	CASSPPEVREETQYF	.	.	TRBV18	TRBJ2-5
TGTGCCAGCAGTCTTACTAGCGGCGAAACCTACGAGCAGTACTTC	CASSLTSGETYEQYF	TRBD2	.	TRBV11-1	TRBJ2-7
TGCGCCAGCAGCGGGACACGATCAACAGATACGCAGTATTTT	CASSGTRSTDTQYF	.	.	TRBV4-1	TRBJ2-3
TGTGCCAGCAGTCGTACCGGGACAGGGGCCTACGAGCAGTACTTC	CASSRTGTGAYEQYF	TRBD1	.	TRBV6-5	TRBJ2-7